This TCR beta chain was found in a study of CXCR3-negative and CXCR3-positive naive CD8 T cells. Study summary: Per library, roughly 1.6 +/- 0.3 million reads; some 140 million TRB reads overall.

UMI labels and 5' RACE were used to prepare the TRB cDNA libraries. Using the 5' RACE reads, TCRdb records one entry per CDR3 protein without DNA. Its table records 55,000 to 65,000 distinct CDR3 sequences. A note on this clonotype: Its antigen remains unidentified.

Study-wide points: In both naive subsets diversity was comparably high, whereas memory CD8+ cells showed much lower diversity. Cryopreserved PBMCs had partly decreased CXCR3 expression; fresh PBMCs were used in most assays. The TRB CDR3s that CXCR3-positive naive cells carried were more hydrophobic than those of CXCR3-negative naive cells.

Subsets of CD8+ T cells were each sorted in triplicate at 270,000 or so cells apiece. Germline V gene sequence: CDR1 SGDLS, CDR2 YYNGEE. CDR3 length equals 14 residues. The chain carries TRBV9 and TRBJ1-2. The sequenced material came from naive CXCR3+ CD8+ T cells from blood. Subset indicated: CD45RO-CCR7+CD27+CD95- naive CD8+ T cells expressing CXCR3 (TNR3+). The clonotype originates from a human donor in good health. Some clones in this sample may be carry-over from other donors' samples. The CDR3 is CASSPIRTGHGYTF.